This TCR beta chain was captured by sequencing in a study of cytomegalovirus exposure and HLA in healthy donors (dated by TCRdb to 2016 to 2017). General notes on the study: According to an earlier analysis of around 600 of the donors, 150 million to 200 million T cells yielded 100 million or so unique TCR beta sequences and about 300 Gb of sequence data. About 300 gigabases of sequencing data and 70 million to 85 million unique TCR sequences were included in an early release covering about 700 HLA-typed donors. Among the roughly 400 genotyped donors, around 79% belonged to the genetic ancestry cluster associated with self-reported Caucasian donors. The aim of the study was to test whether cataloging public T cell receptors could identify signatures of past pathogen exposure. The study profiled the T cell repertoires of fewer than 850 subjects by immunosequencing and related them to cytomegalovirus serostatus. In addition to the first cohort of approximately 670 subjects, a separate validation cohort of 130 or so different subjects was used. The study combined high-throughput TCR immunosequencing, statistical association of individual TCRs with disease status, and machine learning to predict cytomegalovirus infection status. A later analysis re-analyzed previously published TCR beta repertoires from about 730 donors and added high-resolution HLA genotyping to study TCR occurrence patterns. Rather than using new phenotypic data, the later analysis identified candidate immune exposures from TCR beta sequences and from how often those sequences occurred across donors. An earlier analysis of around 540 of the donors applied high-throughput TCR beta sequencing to assess whether each TCR beta V gene segment acted as functional or pseudogenic. Alongside the repertoire data, information on donor age, sex, ethnicity and CMV serostatus was compiled. In a later genetic analysis, genome-wide SNP genotypes for about 55% of the roughly 700 donors were used, and that subset was treated as a discovery cohort. Every repertoire in the discovery cohort had been generated on one and the same sequencing platform. HLA typing covered class I and class II loci at four-digit resolution. The number of typed donors differed by locus: about 620-640 for A, B, C, DRB1 and DQB1; approximately 530 for DQA1; 606 for DPA1; and 400 to 480 for DPB1. Because of strong linkage in the cohort, 5 or 6 DR-DQ haplotypes were treated as single units for association and clustering. On average, roughly 240,000 unique TCR beta nucleotide sequences were sequenced per donor among a few hundred genotyped donors of the cohort, with 15% to 20% of those sequences being non-productive. The study at large found these results: A group of highly shared sequence variants was considered likely to be a technical artifact of the sequencing pipeline. For the cohort, immune exposure information was limited to CMV serostatus. According to the authors, the approach could potentially be generalized to other disease states and immunological phenotypes. In a later analysis, HLA-associated TCR beta chains were found to be more clonally expanded and to have lower generation probabilities than equally common non-associated chains. Sequencing depth was assumed to be roughly uniform across donors in the presence/absence analyses, though that assumption may not hold. A later genetic analysis reported fewer N-insertions in productive TCRs among donors in an Asian-associated ancestry cluster than the approximately 700-donor mean. The earlier analysis of nearly 600 of the donors excluded 15 to 20 rarely observed V segments, including chromosome 9 orphons, because counts were too low. When HLA alleles, especially DR and DQ, strongly co-occurred, attributing TCR associations to individual alleles was difficult. Because some donors lacked HLA typing at each locus, the association tests relied only on the typed subset. Correlated functional status among segregating V segments might reflect linkage disequilibrium, but an unknown experimental factor could not be ruled out. The study listed over 150 TCR beta chains as associated with cytomegalovirus. In a later analysis, the rate of TCR association differed among HLA loci, with DRB1 alleles having the most associated TCRs and HLA-C alleles having the fewest. Only TCR beta chains were sequenced in this cohort, and the absence of alpha or paired-chain data limited detectable features. V-gene and J-gene trimming of TCR beta chains was associated with a missense DCLRE1C variant in a later genetic analysis, and the association was replicated in an independent cohort. A later analysis found that most CMV-associated TCR beta chains appeared HLA-restricted, with HLA associations seemingly driven largely by CMV exposure. Across donors, most TCR sequences were observed very rarely, whereas some public TCRs were present in many individuals. A further reported finding was that TCR beta sequences accurately predicted the HLA-A and HLA-B alleles for most subjects in the first cohort. In a later analysis, around 17,000 TCR beta sequences were associated with specific HLA alleles at a false discovery rate of 0.05. In an earlier analysis of 500 to 650 of the donors, most TCR beta V segments appeared in productive rearrangements about 87% or about 30% of the time, broadly matching IMGT annotations. In a later analysis, several top co-occurrence clusters were reported to appear linked to parvovirus B19, influenza, CMV and Epstein-Barr virus. The classifier was reported to diagnose cytomegalovirus status with high specificity and sensitivity in both the original cohort and the validation cohort. Some IMGT-functional V segments, including TRBV6-2 and TRBV6-3, could not be distinguished by the 87-base-pair reads and were therefore excluded. A few of the identified cytomegalovirus-associated TCR beta chains were confirmed in vitro to be specific for cytomegalovirus antigens.

Trimming leaves V shorter by 0 bases and J shorter by 4 bases, with the junction holding 9 bases beyond the gene matches. Sequences SGHRS (CDR1) and YFSETQ (CDR2) are obtained from the germline V gene. The CDR3 sequence holds 16 residues, the cysteine and phenylalanine included. Only the CDR3 part of the read is kept: 48 bases, read in frame from the first base. Library method: the immunoSEQ multiplex PCR assay. The multiplex PCR relied on a mix of 60 forward primers for TCR Vbeta segments and 13 reverse primers for TCR Jbeta segments. Amplification of the CDR3 region of rearranged TCR beta genes was performed with a multiplex PCR assay on genomic DNA. Amplified TCR beta libraries were sequenced as 87-base-pair reads on the Illumina HiSeq System. Regarding the original processing steps: In a later analysis, tens of millions of unique TCR beta chains were counted across the 650 to 750 repertoires, and about 9.9 million of these chains were shared by at least two donors. A nearest-neighbor algorithm error-corrected the raw reads and collapsed the reads into unique sequences, merging closely related sequences to remove PCR and sequencing errors. CDR3 sequences were aligned to IMGT reference sequences to assign V, D and J gene segments. For a sequence to be retained, a match of at least six nucleotides was required to both a V gene segment and a J gene segment. Rearrangements were classified as productive when the CDR3 lacked stop codons and remained in frame with V and J, and all other rearrangements were classified as non-productive. Following IMGT convention, CDR3 was defined as the stretch from the second conserved V-encoded cysteine up to the conserved J-encoded phenylalanine. Sequences without an unambiguous match to a single V gene segment were excluded from the earlier analysis of 450 to 650 of the donors. In an earlier analysis of approximately 590 of the donors, a V segment was called functional when productive rearrangements were above 56.7%, and segregating when the standard deviation between donors exceeded 5%. A statistical classification framework was developed to diagnose cytomegalovirus status using the catalog of TCR beta chain sequences. A later analysis assigned V and J genes by comparing TCR nucleotide sequences with IMGT/GENE-DB human TR gene sequences. In a later analysis, CDR3 sequences and most-parsimonious VDJ recombination scenarios were assigned using the TCRdist pipeline. In a later analysis, each TCR beta chain was defined by its CDR3 amino acid sequence together with its V-gene family, and reads lacking a unique V-gene family were excluded. A later analysis removed roughly 590 highly shared, low-generation-probability nucleotide sequences to deal with suspected cross-contamination and a sequencing artifact. In a later analysis, a clonal expansion index was calculated for each public chain from normalized within-repertoire ranks of inferred template counts. Generation probabilities in a later analysis came from a VDJ recombination model fitted to out-of-frame rearrangements, and those results were checked against IGoR. In a later analysis, hypergeometric tests were used to score TCR-TCR, TCR-HLA and TCR-CMV co-occurrence, with a repertoire-size bias correction applied to TCR pairs. False discovery rates were estimated in a later analysis by permuting HLA or CMV assignments 20 times. In a later analysis, co-occurring TCRs were grouped using DBSCAN, with TCRdist sequence similarity added in when clustering inside HLA-allele-positive subsets. Co-occurrence clustering excluded repertoires with fewer than 30,000 or more than 120,000 public chains, plus five with anomalous nucleotide sharing. TCRdb took this table from immuneACCESS and kept in-frame rearrangements with V and J called. Such tables lack part of the clones; where checked against another copy, unresolved V genes explain under half of the gap, and the rest is unexplained. Clonal size and the V and J genes are those of that table, whereas D and trimming came from the DNA. The table for this sample lists about 100,000 clones; 60% to 80% of them were counted only once. Of the sample, around 5% falls within the top ten clones.

The cohort comprised some 680 healthy bone marrow donors. At the time of sampling, every cohort member was nominally healthy, though immune exposures that went unrecorded were likely present. The donor tested CMV seropositive, placing the donor among the 250 to 350 seropositive members of the cohort. Each donor provided a peripheral blood sample, and peripheral blood mononuclear cells were used for TCR beta sequencing. The Qiagen DNeasy Blood Extraction Kit was used to extract genomic DNA from the blood cell samples. Comments on this clone: The target of this receptor is not known. The record has no base qualities; no much larger clone is one base away.

This chain joins TRBV5-1 to TRBJ2-5, and 7 bases in between align with TRBD2. Input material: PBMCs. This receptor was obtained from a woman aged 18-29 years in good health and CMV-seropositive. The CDR3: CASSLVLAVGGETQYF. The DNA reads TGCGCCAGCAGCTTGGTCCTAGCGGTTGGGGGAGAGACCCAGTACTTC.